The 21 T cell receptor beta chains below all came from one sample that was sequenced in a study of cytomegalovirus exposure and HLA in healthy donors. Produced via immunoSEQ multiplex PCR; TCRdb's table is partial and in-frame only. The table shows roughly 130,000 clones, with 75% to 90% occurring only once. Input material: PBMCs. All receptors derive from a woman in her late teens or twenties in good health and CMV-seropositive.

V and J are TRBV7-9 and TRBJ2-3; possibly TRBD1 for D (6 bases). The V end was cut by 5 bases, the J end by 4 bases, with 22 bases between. The CDR3 loop spans 17 amino acids. Germline assignment: CDR1 SEHNR and CDR2 FQNEAQ (reference sequence). The CDR3 region is CASSTTTGSAVSDTQYF. The CDR3, as DNA: TGTGCCAGCAGCACGACTACAGGGAGTGCAGTGTCAGATACGCAGTATTTT.

The chain uses TRBV11-2 and TRBJ2-7; 8 bases are a match to TRBD1. The V gene's germline CDR1 is SGHAT and CDR2 FQNNGV. CDR3 length equals 15 residues. Trimming cost V 2 bases and J 3 bases; bases outside gene matches: 6. The CDR3 spells CASSLQGATLYEQYF. CDR3 DNA sequence: TGTGCCAGCAGCTTACAGGGGGCCACCCTCTACGAGCAGTACTTC. The whole variable domain, filled in from reference TRBV11-2 and TRBJ2-7, reads EAGVAQSPRYKIIEKRQSVAFWCNPISGHATLYWYQQILGQGPKLLIQFQNNGVVDDSQLPKDRFSAERLKGVDSTLKIQPAKLEDSAVYLCASSLQGATLYEQYFGPGTRLTVT.

The CDR3 loop reads CASRPGQAYGYTF. In DNA, the CDR3 is TGTGCCAGCAGGCCGGGACAGGCATATGGCTACACCTTC. The rearrangement uses TRBV28 and TRBJ1-2; 8 nucleotides line up with TRBD1. The germline CDR1 and CDR2 sequences are MDHEN and SYDVKM. The CDR3 is 13 residues long. With 6 bases clipped from V and 5 bases from J, the junction kept 5 bases outside the gene matches.

The rearrangement links TRBV28 to TRBJ1-2; 8 bases map to TRBD1. CDR3 length: 16 amino acids. Germline V gene sequence: CDR1 MDHEN, CDR2 SYDVKM. The ends lost 3 bases at V and 2 bases at J; junction bases unmatched: 8. CDR3 sequence: CASSFPRTGRNYGYTF. CDR3 nucleotides: TGTGCCAGCAGTTTTCCTAGGACAGGGCGAAACTATGGCTACACCTTC.

J is TRBJ1-5 and V is TRBV7-8, with a weak D call TRBD1 (5 bases). V was trimmed by 4 bases and J by 7 bases, leaving 20 bases between them. The CDR3 contains 16 residues. The germline V gene has CDR1 SGHVS and CDR2 FQNEAQ. The CDR3 DNA reads as TGTGCCAGCAGCTCGTCAGGGAGGGCGCCGGGGCAGCCCCAGCATTTT. Its translation: CASSSSGRAPGQPQHF.

The gene calls are TRBV5-1 and TRBJ2-3; D unresolved. Trimming cost V 0 bases and J 1 base, with 9 bases left between them. Per germline, CDR1 SGHRS and CDR2 YFSETQ. There are 15 residues in the CDR3. This CDR3 is CASSLVHPGTDTQYF. The CDR3 DNA follows: TGCGCCAGCAGCTTGGTTCATCCAGGCACAGATACGCAGTATTTT.

The rearrangement joins TRBV7-9 to TRBJ2-7; 9 bases are shared with TRBD1. Germline V gene lookup returns CDR1 SEHNR and CDR2 FQNEAQ (reference sequence). This CDR3 comprises 15 residues. Losses at the gene ends were 5 bases for V and 2 bases for J; bases not matched to a gene: 7. CDR3 nucleotides: TGTGCCAGCAGCCCACCCGGGACAGGGCCCTACGAGCAGTACTTC. Encoded protein: CASSPPGTGPYEQYF.

This chain links TRBV9 with TRBJ2-3; no definite D call. The germline CDR1 and CDR2 sequences are SGDLS and YYNGEE. CDR3 length: 15 residues. V shed 0 bases and J shed 2 bases, with 10 bases lying between them. The CDR3 spells CASSVGGPPTDTQYF. DNA for the CDR3: TGTGCCAGCAGCGTAGGCGGCCCACCCACAGATACGCAGTATTTT. Full variable domain (outside the CDR3, taken from reference TRBV9 and TRBJ2-3): DSGVTQTPKHLITATGQRVTLRCSPRSGDLSVYWYQQSLDQGLQFLIQYYNGEERAKGNILERFSAQQFPDLHSELNLSSLELGDSALYFCASSVGGPPTDTQYFGPGTRLTVL.

This clone has only a few counts. This chain uses TRBV2 with TRBJ2-7; 8 positions match TRBD1. The CDR3 extends over 14 amino acids. V dropped 7 bases and J dropped 5; count of bases not matched to a gene: 10. Germline V gene sequence: CDR1 SNHLY, CDR2 FYNNEI. As DNA, the CDR3 is TGTGCCAGCATCCGCGGGACAGGAGCGCACGAGCAGTACTTC. As protein: CASIRGTGAHEQYF.

This chain joins TRBV18 and TRBJ1-5; no definite D call. V lost 6 bases to trimming and J lost 3 bases, with 12 bases between them. The CDR3 is 14 amino acids. In germline, CDR1 is KGHSH, CDR2 LQKENI. In DNA, the CDR3 is TGTGCCAGCTCTCCTGACTCCCACAATCAGCCCCAGCATTTT. It specifies CASSPDSHNQPQHF.

V is TRBV30 and J is TRBJ2-5; 7 bases align to TRBD1. CDR3 size: 15 residues. Looked up from germline, CDR1 is GTSNPN and CDR2 is SVGIG (reference sequence). J gave up 1 base and V 5 bases, and 10 bases lay outside the gene matches. CDR3 amino acids: CAWVSYRGPQETQYF. CDR3 coding DNA: TGTGCCTGGGTTTCATACAGGGGACCCCAAGAGACCCAGTACTTC.

The J gene is TRBJ1-2, the V gene TRBV5-6; 9 nucleotides match TRBD1. The V gene's germline CDR1 is SGHDT and CDR2 YYEEEE. The length of the CDR3 is 14 residues. The J segment lost 7 bases and the V segment lost 2 bases, leaving 6 bases of the junction unmatched. CDR3 DNA sequence: TGTGCCAGCAGCTTCGGGACAGGGTGGGCTGGCTACACCTTC. Translation: CASSFGTGWAGYTF.

The chain joins TRBV9 to TRBJ2-1; 9 bases are shared with TRBD2. Trimming took 0 bases from V and 2 from J; bases not matched to a gene: 12. This CDR3 is built from 19 residues. Germline CDR1 is SGDLS and CDR2 is YYNGEE. CDR3 sequence: CASSVASAVAGVPYNEQFF. The CDR3 nucleotides are TGTGCCAGCAGCGTAGCTTCGGCGGTAGCGGGGGTCCCCTACAATGAGCAGTTCTTC.

V gene TRBV28 combines with J gene TRBJ1-5, with no clear D. V lost 4 bases and J 2 bases, leaving 9 bases between the germline ends. Germline V gives CDR1 MDHEN, CDR2 SYDVKM. The CDR3 is 14 residues long. The CDR3 DNA reads as TGTGCCAGCAGTTCCGGTGATCGCAATCAGCCCCAGCATTTT. The encoded protein is CASSSGDRNQPQHF.

V gene TRBV11-2 combines with J gene TRBJ2-3; 7 nucleotides align to TRBD2. Trimming cost V 3 bases and J 4 bases; bases outside gene matches: 10. CDR3 length equals 16 residues. Germline values: CDR1 SGHAT, CDR2 FQNNGV. The CDR3, as DNA: TGTGCCAGCAGCTTTAGCGGGCGGAATCTGGCAGATACGCAGTATTTT. As protein: CASSFSGRNLADTQYF.

The count of this clone is one. This chain connects TRBV19 to TRBJ2-7, with TRBD1 identical over 9 bases. With 1 base clipped from V and 0 bases from J, the junction kept 1 base outside the gene matches. Per the germline V gene, CDR1 is LNHDA and CDR2 is SQIVND (reference sequence). This CDR3 region has 15 residues. CDR3 sequence reads: CASSIATGGSYEQYF. The CDR3 nucleotides read TGTGCCAGTAGTATAGCGACAGGGGGCTCCTACGAGCAGTACTTC.

The rearrangement links TRBV6-5 to TRBJ2-5, with D possibly TRBD2 on 6 matching bases. The CDR3 is made up of 15 amino acids. Between the trimmed V and J ends, which lost 0 bases and 1 base, there was a span of 9 bases. Germline assignment: CDR1 MNHEY and CDR2 SVGAGI. The CDR3 reads CASSYSRDSQETQYF. The CDR3 bases are TGTGCCAGCAGTTACTCGAGGGACTCCCAAGAGACCCAGTACTTC.

The rearrangement uses TRBV6-4 and TRBJ2-5; 12 positions agree with TRBD1. Losses at the gene ends were 8 bases for V and 5 bases for J; bases not matched to a gene: 9. The CDR3 spans 15 residues. Germline CDR1 and CDR2: MRHNA and SNTAGT. In DNA, the CDR3 is TGTGCCAGCGGTCGGAGGGACAGGGGGCCGGAGACCCAGTACTTC. Its translation: CASGRRDRGPETQYF.

This clone has only a few counts. This rearrangement joins TRBV19 to TRBJ1-4; 8 bases fit TRBD1. The CDR3 is 16 amino acids. Germline values: CDR1 LNHDA, CDR2 SQIVND (reference sequence). Trimming removed 7 bases from V and 3 bases from J; junction bases left unmatched: 10. CDR3: CASMPLLTGANEKLFF. The CDR3 coding sequence is TGTGCCAGTATGCCCCTCCTGACAGGGGCTAATGAAAAACTGTTTTTT.

This chain uses TRBV5-1 with TRBJ2-7, with 10 bases that match TRBD1. The germline CDR1 and CDR2 sequences are SGHRS and YFSETQ. The CDR3 length is 15 residues. Losses at the gene ends were 3 bases for V and 1 base for J; bases not matched to a gene: 4. The CDR3 spells CASSSGTGVSYEQYF. Here the CDR3 DNA reads TGCGCCAGCAGCTCCGGGACAGGGGTATCCTACGAGCAGTACTTC.

The rearrangement links TRBV9 to TRBJ1-4; 10 nucleotides line up with TRBD1. The J segment lost 3 bases and the V segment lost 4 bases, leaving 3 bases of the junction unmatched. Germline values: CDR1 SGDLS, CDR2 YYNGEE. CDR3 size: 15 residues. The DNA of the CDR3 is TGTGCCAGCAGCAGCGGACAGGGGGCTAATGAAAAACTGTTTTTT. Its protein is CASSSGQGANEKLFF.